Below are 30 T cell receptor beta chains sequenced from a single sample in a study of blood T cell repertoires in COVID-19. TCRdb keeps only in-frame clones here, not all; method: immunoSEQ multiplex PCR. Among tens of thousands of clones listed, roughly 93% were seen once. Input material: peripheral blood. The origin of the receptors is a human donor in a cohort sampled during active COVID-19.

V gene TRBV6-2 or TRBV6-3 combines with J gene TRBJ2-7; 12 nucleotides agree with TRBD2. V lost 6 bases and J lost 3; bases outside the gene matches: 6. CDR1 is MNHEY, CDR2 SVGEGT, per germline. The CDR3 is 15 residues long. CDR3 bases: TGTGCCAGCAGCTTGACTAGCGGGAGTTTCTACGAGCAGTACTTC. It is translated as CASSLTSGSFYEQYF.

The rearrangement joins TRBV7-2 to TRBJ2-3; 11 bases fit TRBD2. Germline-derived CDR1 and CDR2 are SGHTA and FQGNSA. This CDR3 is 16 amino acids long. V dropped 5 bases and J dropped 2; count of bases not matched to a gene: 6. CDR3: CASSPSSGRVTDTQYF. The CDR3 bases are TGTGCCAGCAGCCCCAGTAGCGGGAGGGTCACAGATACGCAGTATTTT.

J is TRBJ2-1 and V is TRBV10-2; 7 nucleotides agree with TRBD1. Germline CDR1 reads WSHSY; CDR2 reads SAAADI. The junction had 9 bases not matched to a gene; V was cut back by 6 bases and J by 7 bases. The CDR3 runs 14 residues. CDR3 region: CASRGDSKRNEQFF. The CDR3 DNA reads as TGCGCCAGCAGGGGGGACAGCAAAAGGAATGAGCAGTTCTTC.

The CDR3 DNA reads as TGTGCCAGCAGTGAATCCAAAGATACGCAGTATTTT. This encodes CASSESKDTQYF. The V gene is TRBV25-1, the J gene TRBJ2-3, with D unresolved. Per germline, CDR1 MGHDK and CDR2 SYGVNS. Between the trimmed V and J ends, which lost 1 base and 5 bases, there was a span of 4 bases. The CDR3 extends over 12 amino acids. Based on the CDR3 plus reference TRBV25-1 and TRBJ2-3, the full variable domain is EADIYQTPRYLVIGTGKKITLECSQTMGHDKMYWYQQDPGMELHLIHYSYGVNSTEKGDLSSESTVSRIRTEHFPLTLESARPSHTSQYLCASSESKDTQYFGPGTRLTVL.

The V gene is TRBV5-4, the J gene TRBJ1-4; TRBD1 might be the D (5 bases). CDR1 and CDR2 from the germline V gene are SGHNT and YYREEE (reference sequence). V shed 5 bases and J shed 7 bases, with 9 bases lying between them. CDR3 length equals 12 residues. CDR3 DNA sequence: TGTGCCAGCAGGCTCGACAGTGAAAAACTGTTTTTT. This translates into CASRLDSEKLFF.

The gene calls are TRBV3-1 (or the pseudogene TRBV3-2) and TRBJ2-6; 8 bases fit TRBD1. The ends lost 3 bases at V and 4 bases at J; junction bases unmatched: 11. The CDR3 length is 18 residues. Per germline, CDR1 LGHDT and CDR2 YNNKEL (reference sequence). In DNA form, the CDR3 reads TGTGCCAGCAGCCATATAGGCAGGGGGCTGTCGGGGGCCAACGTCCTGACTTTC. As protein: CASSHIGRGLSGANVLTF.

V usage is TRBV7-2 and J usage is TRBJ2-5; 8 nucleotides agree with TRBD2. Germline assignment: CDR1 SGHTA and CDR2 FQGNSA. The V gene end was trimmed by 0 bases and the J gene end by 5 bases; junction bases not matched to a gene: 2. The CDR3 runs to 14 residues. The CDR3 protein is CASSLAGRAETQYF. The CDR3 DNA follows: TGTGCCAGCAGCTTAGCCGGGAGGGCTGAGACCCAGTACTTC.

The chain links TRBV29-1 to TRBJ2-5; TRBD1 matches at 7 bases. Per the germline V gene, CDR1 is SQVTM and CDR2 is ANQGSEA. CDR3 length: 12 amino acids. The ends lost 8 bases at V and 2 bases at J; junction bases unmatched: 5. CDR3 loop: CSLRQGQETQYF. CDR3 coding DNA: TGCAGCCTGAGACAGGGTCAAGAGACCCAGTACTTC.

The chain uses TRBV18 and TRBJ2-3; D unclear. Germline values: CDR1 KGHSH, CDR2 LQKENI. This CDR3 is built from 13 residues. V lost 2 bases, J lost 4 bases, and 7 bases lay in between. Here the CDR3 DNA reads TGTGCCAGCTCACCAGGCCAAGCAGATACGCAGTATTTT. It yields the protein CASSPGQADTQYF.

This chain joins TRBV4-1 and TRBJ2-1; D remains ambiguous. Trimming pared 1 base from V and 8 bases from J, leaving 9 bases between. CDR3 length equals 13 residues. CDR1 and CDR2 from the germline V gene are MGHRA and YSYEKL. Written as DNA, the CDR3 is TGCGCCAGCAGCCAAGTGGAGATCGATGAGCAGTTCTTC. It specifies CASSQVEIDEQFF.

The rearrangement joins TRBV28 to TRBJ2-1; TRBD2 might be the D (5 bases). CDR3 size: 17 residues. The germline V gene has CDR1 MDHEN and CDR2 SYDVKM. V lost 1 base, J lost 6 bases, and 19 bases lay in between. CDR3 in DNA: TGTGCCAGCAGTTTATCATCGACGGGGAAAACTGTCAATGAGCAGTTCTTC. This gives the protein CASSLSSTGKTVNEQFF.

The rearrangement uses TRBV18 and TRBJ1-1, with D possibly TRBD1 on 6 matching bases. Trimming left V 6 bases short and J 2 bases short, with 19 bases between. The CDR3 totals 16 residues. Germline lookup yields CDR1 KGHSH and CDR2 LQKENI. This CDR3 is CASSRRETGINTEAFF. In DNA form, the CDR3 reads TGTGCCAGCTCCCGGAGAGAAACAGGGATAAACACTGAAGCTTTCTTT.

The CDR3 loop is CASTLEEGATQYF. For the CDR3, the DNA is TGCGCCAGCACTCTGGAGGAGGGGGCTACGCAGTATTTT. V gene TRBV5-1 combines with J gene TRBJ2-3; tentatively, D is TRBD1 (7 bases). CDR3 length equals 13 residues. Germline assignment: CDR1 SGHRS and CDR2 YFSETQ. V shed 6 bases and J shed 8 bases, with 16 bases lying between them.

The V gene is TRBV6-5, the J gene TRBJ1-1, with 9 bases fitting TRBD1. The CDR3 contains 15 residues. The V gene end was trimmed by 7 bases and the J gene end by 0 bases; junction bases not matched to a gene: 6. Germline V gene sequence: CDR1 MNHEY, CDR2 SVGAGI. CDR3 nucleotide sequence: TGTGCCAGCACCGCACAGGGGGCGATGAACACTGAAGCTTTCTTT. Amino acid sequence: CASTAQGAMNTEAFF.

The genes are TRBV5-4 and TRBJ2-5; 8 nucleotides align to TRBD2. V shed 1 base, J shed 3 bases, and the junction held 5 bases outside the gene matches. From germline, CDR1 is SGHNT and CDR2 YYREEE (reference sequence). The CDR3 has 15 residues. The CDR3 bases are TGTGCCAGCAGCTTGACGGGACTAGGGGAAGAGACCCAGTACTTC. It encodes CASSLTGLGEETQYF.

The gene calls are TRBV18 and TRBJ2-3; D perhaps matches TRBD2 (6 bases). The CDR3 is made up of 15 amino acids. Germline V gene lookup returns CDR1 KGHSH and CDR2 LQKENI. V was shortened by 7 bases and J by 0 bases, with 14 bases between the two germline ends. In DNA, the CDR3 is TGTGCCAGCTGGGCGGGGAAGACTAGCACAGATACGCAGTATTTT. The encoded protein is CASWAGKTSTDTQYF.

The chain recombines TRBV7-3 with TRBJ2-4, with 8 positions matching TRBD2. Germline V gene sequence: CDR1 SGHTA, CDR2 FQGTGA. CDR3 size: 15 residues. J gave up 9 bases and V 2 bases, and 9 bases lay outside the gene matches. CDR3 DNA sequence: TGTGCCAGCAGCTTATACGGGAGGGAGGTCGGCATTCAGTACTTC. As protein: CASSLYGREVGIQYF.

V and J are TRBV29-1 and TRBJ1-2, with D hard to call. This CDR3 comprises 10 residues. Trimming stripped 3 bases from V and 6 bases from J, with 5 bases between. Per the germline V gene, CDR1 is SQVTM and CDR2 is ANQGSEA. This chain's CDR3 is CSVDEDGYTF. In DNA, the CDR3 is TGCAGCGTTGACGAGGATGGCTACACCTTC.

The genes are TRBV3-1 (or the pseudogene TRBV3-2) and TRBJ2-7, with 9 bases fitting TRBD1. With V trimmed by 2 bases and J by 2 bases, 10 bases remained unmatched. In germline, CDR1 is LGHDT, CDR2 YNNKEL (reference sequence). The CDR3 runs 17 residues. Here the CDR3 reads CASSQRGYGTGTYEQYF. CDR3 DNA: TGTGCCAGCAGCCAAAGAGGTTACGGGACAGGGACCTACGAGCAGTACTTC.

The rearrangement uses TRBV7-9 and TRBJ1-1, with a tentative D call TRBD1 (5 bases). Trimming pared 0 bases from V and 0 bases from J, leaving 14 bases between. The CDR3 consists of 17 residues. Germline values: CDR1 SEHNR, CDR2 FQNEAQ (reference sequence). The CDR3 here is CASSLAGAGNLNTEAFF. The CDR3 DNA sequence: TGTGCCAGCAGCTTAGCTGGGGCAGGTAACCTGAACACTGAAGCTTTCTTT.

This clone came up once. The J gene is TRBJ2-7, the V gene TRBV14; 8 bases fit TRBD2. This CDR3 is built from 17 residues. Germline values: CDR1 SGHDN, CDR2 FVKESK. J gave up 2 bases and V 1 base, and 10 bases lay outside the gene matches. CDR3 sequence: CASSQVGGRPLTYEQYF. The DNA for the CDR3 is TGTGCCAGCAGCCAAGTGGGCGGGAGGCCCCTAACCTACGAGCAGTACTTC.

The chain uses TRBV9 and TRBJ2-2; 8 nucleotides match TRBD2. The CDR3 has 14 residues. From germline, CDR1 is SGDLS and CDR2 YYNGEE. Trimming cost V 3 bases and J 4 bases; bases outside gene matches: 2. Here the CDR3 DNA reads TGTGCCAGCAGCGCTGGGACTAGCACCGGGGAGCTGTTTTTT. This codes for CASSAGTSTGELFF.

J is TRBJ1-5 and V is TRBV3-1 (or the pseudogene TRBV3-2), with D unclear. This CDR3 contains 10 residues. V was clipped by 11 bases and J by 9 bases, with 11 bases between them. In germline, CDR1 is LGHDT, CDR2 YNNKEL (reference sequence). This CDR3 reads CAPPRWPQHF. The CDR3 DNA is TGTGCCCCCCCTAGATGGCCCCAGCATTTT.

The chain has TRBV28 and TRBJ2-5, with 8 bases matching TRBD1. With V trimmed by 6 bases and J by 5 bases, 14 bases remained unmatched. CDR3 size: 16 residues. CDR1 is MDHEN, CDR2 SYDVKM, per germline. CDR3 amino acids: CASSQPSQGGRETQYF. The CDR3 nucleotides are TGTGCCAGCAGCCAACCATCACAGGGGGGTAGGGAGACCCAGTACTTC.

This clone has a single count. J is TRBJ2-7 and V is TRBV5-6, with D possibly TRBD1 on 6 matching bases. The CDR3 spans 15 residues. Between the trimmed V and J ends, which lost 4 bases and 0 bases, there was a span of 14 bases. The V gene's germline CDR1 is SGHDT and CDR2 YYEEEE. The CDR3 DNA reads TGTGCCAGCAGCCCCGCGGGCAGGGGCTCCTACGAGCAGTACTTC. It encodes CASSPAGRGSYEQYF.

The chain links TRBV7-8 to TRBJ2-7; 11 bases fit TRBD2. Germline CDR1 reads SGHVS; CDR2 reads FQNEAQ. V was clipped by 4 bases and J by 2 bases; unmatched bases: 13. The CDR3 totals 18 residues. CDR3 sequence: CASSYGVWGTSGAYEQYF. CDR3 nucleotides: TGTGCCAGCAGCTACGGTGTGTGGGGGACTAGCGGAGCCTACGAGCAGTACTTC. Variable domain in full (rest from reference TRBV7-8 and TRBJ2-7): GAGVSQSPRYKVAKRGQDVALRCDPISGHVSLFWYQQALGQGPEFLTYFQNEAQLDKSGLPSDRFFAERPEGSVSTLKIQRTQQEDSAVYLCASSYGVWGTSGAYEQYFGPGTRLTVT.

This rearrangement joins TRBV10-3 to TRBJ1-2; no reliable D call. Germline values: CDR1 ENHRY, CDR2 SYGVKD. Trimming shortened V by 0 bases and J by 3 bases, and 8 bases separated the two germline ends. The CDR3 loop spans 14 amino acids. The CDR3 loop reads CAISESREYYGYTF. The CDR3 DNA reads as TGTGCCATCAGTGAGTCCCGGGAGTACTATGGCTACACCTTC.

The V call is TRBV3-1 (or the pseudogene TRBV3-2), the J call TRBJ1-4, with TRBD1 matching 7 bases. The junction had 13 bases not matched to a gene; V was cut back by 0 bases and J by 0 bases. CDR1 LGHDT and CDR2 YNNKEL come from the germline V gene (reference sequence). CDR3 size: 20 residues. CDR3 sequence (DNA): TGTGCCAGCAGCCAAGAAAGGTTCCCGGGACAGACCGCAACTAATGAAAAACTGTTTTTT. Amino acids: CASSQERFPGQTATNEKLFF.

This chain uses TRBV3-1 (or the pseudogene TRBV3-2) with TRBJ2-2; 12 bases agree with TRBD2. Germline lookup yields CDR1 LGHDT and CDR2 YNNKEL (reference sequence). This CDR3 spans 15 amino acids. V shed 4 bases and J 6 bases; nucleotides not matched to a gene: 3. The CDR3 loop reads CASSPSSGRAGELFF. CDR3 nucleotides: TGTGCCAGCAGCCCCTCTAGCGGGAGGGCCGGGGAGCTGTTTTTT.

The gene calls are TRBV18 and TRBJ2-1, with D hard to call. The germline V gene encodes CDR1 KGHSH and CDR2 LQKENI. CDR3 length equals 13 residues. Trimming took off 3 bases at V and 6 bases at J, with 9 bases between the two ends. For the CDR3, the DNA is TGTGCCAGCTCACCGACCTGGGCCAATGAGCAGTTCTTC. Protein product: CASSPTWANEQFF.